These T cell receptor beta chains were read from a single sample in a study of OX40 agonist ivuxolimab in advanced cancers. The table came from immunoSEQ multiplex PCR; TCRdb's copy has only in-frame clones and leaves some out. The repertoire holds around 60,000 clones, roughly 82% seen once, with 2% to 3% in the top ten. The material sequenced was CD4+ or CD8+ T cells sorted from blood, taken in a trial of the OX40 agonist ivuxolimab. The receptor set was obtained from an adult with an advanced solid tumor such as melanoma, head and neck, liver or kidney cancer. The CDR3 runs from the conserved cysteine through the conserved F or W. A D gene is named only where the DNA matches it firmly. Rows may omit the clone size; those that give it use once, few, many or a size class.

TRBJ1-4 . TRBD1 TRBV7-9 CASRRQGASEKLFF TGTGCCAGCAGGAGACAGGGGGCAAGTGAAAAACTGTTTTTT
TRBJ1-2 . TRBD1 TRBV12-5 CASGLGSGGGYGYTF TGTGCTAGTGGTTTGGGGTCAGGGGGAGGCTATGGCTACACCTTC
TRBJ1-2 . . TRBV29-1 CSVAAGVDGYTF TGCAGCGTTGCTGCAGGGGTAGATGGCTACACCTTC
TRBJ1-2 . TRBD1 TRBV7-2 CASSTRQGENYGYTF TGTGCCAGCAGCACCCGACAGGGTGAAAACTATGGCTACACCTTC
TRBJ2-7 . . TRBV10-2 CASSESRVGGEQYF TGCGCCAGCAGTGAGTCTCGAGTGGGGGGCGAGCAGTACTTC
TRBJ2-5 . . TRBV5-8 CASSWGAGGETQYF TGTGCCAGCAGCTGGGGGGCAGGGGGAGAGACCCAGTACTTC
TRBJ1-5 few . TRBV5-4 CASSFSRFYSNQPQHF TGTGCCAGCAGCTTTTCTCGGTTTTATAGCAATCAGCCCCAGCATTTT
TRBJ2-1 once . TRBV15 CATSRGKGNEQFF TGTGCCACCAGCAGAGGAAAGGGCAATGAGCAGTTCTTC
TRBJ1-3 . . TRBV29-1 CSVGVMAQGFAGNTIYF TGCAGCGTTGGCGTGATGGCACAGGGATTCGCTGGAAACACCATATATTTT
TRBJ2-1 . TRBD2 TRBV5-4 CASSLELRGGHEQFF TGTGCCAGCAGCTTGGAATTGCGGGGGGGCCATGAGCAGTTCTTC
TRBJ1-4 . TRBD1 TRBV7-8 CASSQQDPGGVRKLFF TGTGCCAGCAGCCAACAGGACCCAGGGGGCGTTCGGAAACTGTTTTTT
TRBJ2-5 . . TRBV11-1 CASSLLGQETQYF TGTGCCAGCAGCCTCTTGGGACAAGAGACCCAGTACTTC
TRBJ1-1 . . TRBV7-8 CASSSRTENTEAFF TGTGCCAGCAGCTCACGGACGGAGAACACTGAAGCTTTCTTT
TRBJ1-6 . TRBD1 TRBV6-6 CASRLNRDRRNSPLHF TGTGCCAGCAGGTTAAACCGGGACAGAAGAAATTCACCCCTCCACTTT
TRBJ2-1 . . TRBV18 CASSPPDALMEQFF TGTGCCAGCTCACCTCCGGACGCTTTAATGGAGCAGTTCTTC
TRBJ2-7 . TRBD1 TRBV5-1 CASVGQGVEQYF TGCGCCAGCGTGGGACAGGGGGTCGAGCAGTACTTC
TRBJ1-6 . TRBD1 TRBV6-5 CASSYARGTGDSPLHF TGTGCCAGCAGTTACGCGCGGGGGACAGGGGACTCACCCCTCCACTTT
TRBJ2-7 . TRBD1 TRBV18 CASSITGVGPYEQYF TGTGCCAGCTCAATAACAGGGGTGGGACCCTACGAGCAGTACTTC
TRBJ1-6 . . TRBV6-1 CASSEAGTSKSPLHF TGTGCCAGCAGTGAGGCCGGGACCAGTAAGTCACCCCTCCACTTT
TRBJ1-4 . . TRBV12-5 CASGLVVGTSGEKLFF TGTGCTAGTGGTTTGGTAGTGGGGACATCGGGTGAAAAACTGTTTTTT
TRBJ1-1 once TRBD1 TRBV19 CASSSDRGTEAFF TGTGCCAGTAGTAGTGACAGGGGGACTGAAGCTTTCTTT
TRBJ2-6 . . TRBV7-6 CASSLAESGANVLTF TGTGCCAGCAGCTTAGCCGAGTCTGGGGCCAACGTCCTGACTTTC
TRBJ1-4 . . TRBV9 CASSVVDGAKLFF TGTGCCAGCAGCGTAGTAGATGGGGCCAAACTGTTTTTT
TRBJ2-1 once . TRBV6-5 CASLGRTSSYNEQFF TGTGCCAGCTTAGGTCGTACTAGCTCCTACAATGAGCAGTTCTTC
TRBJ1-6 . TRBD1 TRBV6-5 CATGQVPSPLHF TGTGCCACCGGACAGGTTCCATCACCCCTCCACTTT
TRBJ1-5 . TRBD1 TRBV27 CATGRTGSNQPQHF TGTGCCACCGGGAGGACAGGTAGCAATCAGCCCCAGCATTTT
TRBJ2-5 . TRBD1 TRBV18 CASSPRTGHQETQYF TGTGCCAGCTCACCTCGGACAGGGCATCAAGAGACCCAGTACTTC
TRBJ1-5 once . TRBV18 CASSPGPGRDQPQHF TGTGCCAGCTCACCAGGTCCGGGAAGAGATCAGCCCCAGCATTTT
TRBJ1-4 once . TRBV5-4 CASSPRDGSNEKLFF TGTGCCAGCAGCCCCCGGGACGGAAGTAATGAAAAACTGTTTTTT
TRBJ1-2 . . TRBV6-1 CASSDFYGYTF TGTGCCAGCTCCGACTTCTATGGCTACACCTTC
TRBJ1-4 . . TRBV11-2 CASSLTGTTNEKLFF TGTGCCAGCAGCTTAACCGGGACAACTAATGAAAAACTGTTTTTT
TRBJ1-4 . TRBD1 TRBV19 CASRDRGTLGEKLFF TGTGCCAGCCGGGACAGGGGAACTTTGGGTGAAAAACTGTTTTTT
TRBJ1-2 . TRBD1 TRBV5-4 CASSRTSGQSYGYTF TGTGCCAGCAGTCGAACCTCGGGACAGTCCTATGGCTACACCTTC
TRBJ2-5 . TRBD2 TRBV6-1 CASSRTSGAQETQYF TGTGCCAGCAGCAGGACTAGCGGGGCCCAAGAGACCCAGTACTTC
TRBJ1-5 . . TRBV19 CASSTWTEYSNQPQHF TGTGCCAGTAGTACCTGGACGGAATATAGCAATCAGCCCCAGCATTTT
TRBJ1-4 . . TRBV7-2 CASSLKKGVNEKLFF TGTGCCAGCAGCTTAAAAAAAGGGGTTAATGAAAAACTGTTTTTT
TRBJ2-3 . TRBD2 TRBV25-1 CASSEWLAGGFDTQYF TGTGCCAGCAGTGAATGGCTAGCGGGGGGGTTCGATACGCAGTATTTT
TRBJ2-5 . . TRBV30 CAWGHRLHQETQYF TGTGCCTGGGGTCACAGGCTCCACCAAGAGACCCAGTACTTC
TRBJ1-1 . . TRBV7-9 CASSLEGGNTEAFF TGTGCCAGCAGCTTAGAGGGCGGGAACACTGAAGCTTTCTTT
TRBJ1-2 medium-sized TRBD1 TRBV9 CASSVGGGEYGYTF TGTGCCAGCAGCGTAGGAGGGGGCGAATATGGCTACACCTTC
TRBJ2-1 . TRBD2 TRBV5-1 CASSRTELAVPHEQFF TGCGCCAGCAGCCGGACCGAACTAGCGGTCCCACATGAGCAGTTCTTC
TRBJ1-1 . TRBD1 TRBV7-2 CASSYTGGYTEAFF TGTGCCAGCAGCTATACAGGGGGCTACACTGAAGCTTTCTTT
TRBJ1-2 . . TRBV15 CATSRDPIFNYGYTF TGTGCCACCAGCAGAGATCCTATTTTTAACTATGGCTACACCTTC
TRBJ1-1 . . TRBV15 CATSNRELNTEAFF TGTGCCACCAGTAACCGGGAGCTGAACACTGAAGCTTTCTTT
TRBJ1-1 . . TRBV5-1 CASRLDTVNTEAFF TGCGCCAGCCGGCTTGACACAGTGAACACTGAAGCTTTCTTT
TRBJ1-1 . TRBD1 TRBV10-3 CASRTGNTEAFF TGTGCCAGCCGGACAGGGAACACTGAAGCTTTCTTT
TRBJ2-3 . TRBD2 TRBV2 CAEATSGGQVDRLATDTQYF TGTGCCGAGGCCACTAGCGGGGGCCAAGTAGATCGGCTTGCCACAGATACGCAGTATTTT
TRBJ2-1 . . TRBV15 CATSRPGIGVRVEQFF TGTGCCACCAGCAGGCCGGGAATCGGGGTTCGGGTTGAGCAGTTCTTC
TRBJ1-4 once . TRBV6-5 CASRDTQGNEKLFF TGTGCCAGCAGGGATACTCAGGGGAATGAAAAACTGTTTTTT
TRBJ2-7 . TRBD1 TRBV7-6 CASSSGTGGPYEQYF TGTGCCAGCAGCTCCGGGACAGGGGGCCCCTACGAGCAGTACTTC
TRBJ2-7 . . TRBV2 CASGISRHEQYF TGTGCCAGCGGGATAAGTCGCCACGAGCAGTACTTC
TRBJ2-2 . . TRBV7-6 CASSLGSSSATGELFF TGTGCCAGCAGCTTAGGTAGCTCCTCAGCTACCGGGGAGCTGTTTTTT